The 20 T cell receptor beta chains in this list originate from one sample, sequenced in a study of CD8+CD57+ T cells in acquired aplastic anemia. It was genomic DNA that served as the template for profiling TCR beta VDJ and CDR3. One entry per CDR3 protein results from TCRdb running MiXCR on the reads. The table includes 400,000 to 450,000 distinct CDR3 sequences, just under 70% detected once. The sequenced sample consisted of sorted CD4+, CD8+, or CD8+CD57+ T cells (not recorded which) from PBMCs. The receptors originated from a human donor in good health, serving as a control.

This chain joins TRBV7-2 and TRBJ2-7, with no clear D. V shed 1 base and J shed 3 bases, with 10 bases lying between them. The germline V gene has CDR1 SGHTA and CDR2 FQGNSA. This CDR3 has 14 amino acids. CDR3 nucleotides: TGTGCCAGCAGCTTAGGAATAGGGAACTACGAGCAGTACTTC. It yields the protein CASSLGIGNYEQYF.

This chain connects TRBV4-3 to TRBJ2-7; no clear D gene. Trimming removed 0 bases at V and 4 bases at J, with 7 bases between. The CDR3 is 13 amino acids. Germline V CDR1 and CDR2: LGHNA, YSLEER. This CDR3 reads CASSQDTNYEQYF. DNA for the CDR3: TGCGCCAGCAGCCAAGACACCAATTACGAGCAGTACTTC.

For this clonotype: The junction does not match germline at one end; this may be a read error. V gene TRBV5-1 combines with J gene TRBJ2-3; weak D call: TRBD2 (6 bases). The CDR3 sequence is 14 residues long. Germline CDR1 SGHRS, CDR2 YFSETQ. Written as DNA, the CDR3 is TGTGCCAGCAGCCCGGACTATCTCCCAGATACGCAGTATTTT. Protein sequence: CASSPDYLPDTQYF.

The chain uses TRBV2 and TRBJ1-2, with D unclear. V lost 3 bases to trimming and J lost 8 bases, with 13 bases between them. CDR3 length equals 13 residues. Germline V gene data show CDR1 as SNHLY and CDR2 as FYNNEI. CDR3: CASSDTGTIGYTF. The CDR3 DNA follows: TGTGCCAGCAGTGACACGGGTACTATCGGCTACACCTTC.

The V call is TRBV12-3 or TRBV12-4, the J call TRBJ1-5; no firm D call. This CDR3 region has 13 residues. V lost 3 bases, J lost 6 bases, and 9 bases lay in between. The CDR3 here is CASSFSLLQPQHF. As DNA, the CDR3 is TGTGCCAGCAGTTTCAGTCTCCTTCAGCCCCAGCATTTT.

In the case of this clonotype: At one boundary the junction diverges from the germline segment, which might be a read error. The genes are TRBV5-1 and TRBJ1-2; TRBD1 agrees at 10 bases. The CDR3 consists of 14 residues. Germline V gives CDR1 SGHRS, CDR2 YFSETQ. The CDR3 nucleotides read TGTGCCAGCAGTGGGGACAGGGGCGGCCATGGCTACACCTTC. This gives the protein CASSGDRGGHGYTF.

Concerning this clonotype itself: As the CDR3 is not closed by the conserved phenylalanine or tryptophan, this likely results from a read error. V and J are TRBV7-2 and TRBJ2-2; unclear D gene. Germline values: CDR1 SGHTA, CDR2 FQGNSA. Between the trimmed V and J ends, which lost 5 bases and 9 bases, there was a span of 10 bases. This CDR3 spans 12 amino acids. The CDR3 DNA reads TGTGCCAGCAGCATAGGTGGCTGGGAGCTGTTTTTG. Encoded protein: CASSIGGWELFL.

The V call is TRBV2, the J call TRBJ1-1, with D perhaps matching TRBD1 (5 bases). The ends were cut back, 6 bases at V and 11 bases at J, with 16 bases in the middle. Germline CDR1 and CDR2: SNHLY and FYNNEI. This CDR3 region has 12 residues. The CDR3 sequence: CASSLSGKGAFF. The CDR3 coding sequence is TGTGCCAGCAGCTTATCGGGGAAGGGGGCTTTCTTT.

In the case of this clonotype: At one end the junction does not follow the germline gene, possibly because of a read error. The chain is built from TRBV7-2 and TRBJ1-4; D remains unclear. The CDR3 totals 15 residues. CDR1 SGHTA and CDR2 FQGNSA come from the germline V gene. The CDR3 sequence: CASSDGVQPDENLFF. The CDR3 region has the DNA TGTGCCAGCAGCGATGGGGTACAGCCTGATGAAAACCTGTTTTTT.

The V and J genes are TRBV6-5 and TRBJ1-6, with TRBD1 matching 7 bases. The CDR3 has 17 amino acids. Germline trimming cut 5 bases from V and 6 bases from J; bases unmatched to any gene: 13. Germline CDR1 MNHEY, CDR2 SVGAGI. The CDR3 DNA sequence: TGTGCCAGCAGTACTCCCCAGGGGGGACTCCTTAATTCACCCCTCCACTTT. Translation gives CASSTPQGGLLNSPLHF.

The chain couples TRBV9 to TRBJ2-3; 9 bases agree with TRBD2. CDR1 is SGDLS, CDR2 YYNGEE, per germline. With V trimmed by 4 bases and J by 13 bases, 16 bases remained unmatched. CDR3 length: 15 amino acids. The DNA of the CDR3 is TGTGCCAGCAGCCATCTTGGGGAGCGGGGGGCCAAGAAGTATTTT. Residues: CASSHLGERGAKKYF.

About this clonotype itself: Germline and junction disagree at one end, which may indicate a read error. This chain connects TRBV7-8 to TRBJ2-7; 8 nucleotides line up with TRBD2. This CDR3 has 14 amino acids. The germline V gene has CDR1 SGHVS and CDR2 FQNEAQ. CDR3 nucleotide sequence: TGTGCCAGCAGCCAGGGACTAGACGGGCGGGAGCAGAATTTC. Its translation: CASSQGLDGREQNF.

The rearrangement uses TRBV9 and TRBJ2-7; TRBD2 agrees at 9 bases. From germline, CDR1 is SGDLS and CDR2 YYNGEE. With V trimmed by 4 bases and J by 3 bases, 14 bases remained unmatched. CDR3 size: 17 residues. CDR3 sequence reads: CASSHQWRGGGYYEQYF. The CDR3 nucleotides read TGTGCCAGCAGCCACCAATGGCGCGGGGGGGGATACTACGAGCAGTACTTC.

In DNA form, the CDR3 reads TGCAGTGCTAGTGGACTAGCGGGGGACCATGGCTACACCTTC. Protein: CSASGLAGDHGYTF. The V gene is TRBV20-1, the J gene TRBJ1-2; a weak D match, TRBD1 (5 bases). CDR1 is DFQATT, CDR2 SNEGSKA, per germline (reference sequence). V was cut by 3 bases and J by 6 bases, with 17 bases left in between. This CDR3 has 14 residues.

With respect to this clonotype: Since a much larger clone is just one base distant, this may be a read error. This CDR3 is missing its conserved last phenylalanine or tryptophan, likely due to a read error. The chain joins TRBV2 to TRBJ1-5; TRBD1 might be the D (6 bases). With 6 bases removed from V and 2 bases from J, the gap between germline ends came to 11 bases. CDR3 length equals 14 residues. From germline, CDR1 is SNHLY and CDR2 FYNNEI. The CDR3 sequence: CASRQGQGNQPQHS. CDR3 nucleotides: TGTGCCAGCAGACAGGGACAAGGCAATCAGCCCCAGCATTCT.

This clonotype was counted many times. The DNA of the CDR3 is TGCAGTGCTAAGTCTAGCGGGGGCACAGATACGCAGTATTTT. Encoded protein: CSAKSSGGTDTQYF. V usage is TRBV20-1 and J usage is TRBJ2-3; 9 nucleotides align to TRBD2. The germline CDR1 and CDR2 sequences are DFQATT and SNEGSKA (reference sequence). The CDR3 has 14 amino acids. V was pared by 4 bases and J by 1 base, with 3 bases of the junction left unmatched.

This clonotype was detected ten times or more. This chain links TRBV6-6 with TRBJ2-3; 11 bases align to TRBD2. The germline V gene encodes CDR1 MNHNY and CDR2 SVGAGI (reference sequence). V was clipped by 1 base and J by 14 bases; unmatched bases: 5. CDR3 length: 13 residues. In DNA, the CDR3 is TGTGCCAGCAGTTACTTTAGCGGGGGGGCGAGGTATTTT. Translating gives CASSYFSGGARYF.

Comments on this clonotype: As the CDR3 is not closed by the conserved phenylalanine or tryptophan, this likely results from a read error. It is unclear where the CDR3 begins or ends on the DNA, so no DNA is shown, and the CDR3 is as TCRdb lists it. The chain employs TRBV2 and TRBJ1-1; the D call of TRBD1 is as the table states it, not checked on the DNA. The CDR3 is 11 amino acids long, termini counted. Germline values: CDR1 SNHLY, CDR2 FYNNEI. The CDR3 sequence is CASSMPGTAFN.

This chain joins TRBV9 and TRBJ1-6; D perhaps matches TRBD1 (5 bases). Germline V lookup: CDR1 SGDLS, CDR2 YYNGEE. The ends were cut back, 4 bases at V and 11 bases at J, with 16 bases in the middle. The CDR3 consists of 14 residues. The CDR3 here is CASSSREYDAPLHF. As DNA, the CDR3 is TGTGCCAGCAGCTCCAGGGAGTATGATGCACCCCTCCACTTT.

As for this clonotype: The germline gene is not matched at one end of the junction; a read error may be the cause. The CDR3 DNA is TGTGCCAGCAGCCGTCGACTAGCCCAGGACCAAGAGACCCAGTACTTC. Translating it yields CASSRRLAQDQETQYF. The V gene is TRBV15, the J gene TRBJ2-5; TRBD2 matches at 7 bases. Germline V gene data show CDR1 as LNHNV and CDR2 as YYDKDF (reference sequence). The CDR3 contains 16 residues.